The next 23 T cell receptor beta chains were all read from a single sample in a study of tumor-infiltrating lymphocytes in primary liver carcinoma. With approximately 470 ng total RNA as template and a constant-region primer, TCR beta cDNA was made. Library construction for TCR beta comprised three nested multiplex PCR rounds performed with slightly modified ARM-PCR. The two initial PCR rounds, ten to eleven cycles each, used TRBV1-TRBV30 forward and C-beta reverse primers. MiXCR was run by TCRdb on the multiplex PCR reads, yielding one entry per CDR3 protein. Here the sample spans about 110,000 distinct CDR3 sequences, roughly 80% being singletons. RNA and DNA were co-extracted from around 20-30 mg of unsorted bulk tissue. The source material was liver tumor tissue from sampling region 3. The sample's subset: tumor region T3, left-lateral pole. All receptors derive from a middle-aged man with primary liver carcinoma and hepatitis B virus infection.

Note on this clonotype: The junction does not match germline at one end; this may be a read error. This chain uses TRBV5-4 with TRBJ2-7; 8 positions agree with TRBD1. The CDR3 covers 15 residues. Germline V gene lookup returns CDR1 SGHNT and CDR2 YYREEE (reference sequence). CDR3 bases: TGTGCCTGCAGCTTGACGGGACAGGATCTCTACGAGCAGTATTTC. This encodes CACSLTGQDLYEQYF.

As concerns this clonotype: One end of the junction fails to match germline, which may point to a read error. The J gene is TRBJ2-3, the V gene TRBV6-1; TRBD2 might be the D (6 bases). Germline V gives CDR1 MNHNS, CDR2 SASEGT. The CDR3 is 15 amino acids. CDR3 amino acids: CVSSPTNGRLDTQYF. As DNA, the CDR3 is TGTGTCAGCAGTCCGACTAACGGGAGATTAGATACGCAGTATTTT.

Remarks on this clonotype: An end of the junction does not agree with germline; a read error may underlie this. The V gene is TRBV6-6, the J gene TRBJ2-1; D not certain. The CDR3 is 13 residues long. From germline, CDR1 is MNHNY and CDR2 SVGAGI (reference sequence). DNA for the CDR3: TGTGCCAGCACGAGTCACTCCCACAATGAGCAGTTCTTC. Amino acid sequence: CASTSHSHNEQFF.

This chain uses TRBV12-3 or TRBV12-4 with TRBJ2-7; TRBD2 matches 15 bases. Germline trimming cut 3 bases from V and 4 bases from J; bases unmatched to any gene: 10. There are 18 residues in the CDR3. CDR3 bases: TGTGCCAGCAGTTTCGGAAGGACTAGCGGGAGGGTTTCATACGAGCAGTACTTC. Translated: CASSFGRTSGRVSYEQYF.

As for this clonotype: This is likely a read error, given that the CDR3 carries no conserved phenylalanine or tryptophan at its end. The V call is TRBV11-2, the J call TRBJ2-5; 8 positions agree with TRBD2. The length of the CDR3 is 14 residues. Germline-derived CDR1 and CDR2 are SGHAT and FQNNGV. DNA for the CDR3: TGTGCCAACAGCTTCAGCGGGGGACAAGAGGCCCAGTACTCC. Translating it yields CANSFSGGQEAQYS.

Notes on this clonotype: This CDR3 is missing its conserved last phenylalanine or tryptophan, likely due to a read error. The chain has TRBV6-2 or TRBV6-3 and TRBJ2-7, with unresolved D. The CDR3 runs 13 residues. Germline-derived CDR1 and CDR2 are MNHEY and SVGEGT. Here the CDR3 DNA reads TGTGCCAACAGTTACGAGGTACCCTACGAGCAGTACCCC. Amino acids: CANSYEVPYEQYP.

In the case of this clonotype: One junction end disagrees with the germline gene, perhaps due to a read error. This chain connects TRBV11-1 to TRBJ2-7; a possible D gene is TRBD2 (6 bases). In germline, CDR1 is SGHAT, CDR2 FQDESV (reference sequence). The length of the CDR3 is 15 residues. CDR3 sequence: CASSITGSGEYVQYF. Written as DNA, the CDR3 is TGCGCCAGCAGCATAACGGGATCGGGAGAATACGTGCAGTACTTC.

Of note for this clonotype: Likely a read error: the CDR3 ends without its conserved phenylalanine or tryptophan. This rearrangement joins TRBV5-1 to TRBJ2-7; D uncertain. V dropped 1 base and J dropped 6 bases, with 8 bases sitting between them. Germline assignment: CDR1 SGHRS and CDR2 YFSETQ. This CDR3 has 12 residues. The CDR3 coding sequence is TGCGCCAGCAGCTTGCGCCCCTGCGAGCAGTACTCC. Its protein is CASSLRPCEQYS.

The V gene is TRBV5-6, the J gene TRBJ1-4, with D possibly being TRBD1 (6 bases). V was shortened by 0 bases and J by 4 bases, with 19 bases between the two germline ends. The CDR3 contains 18 residues. Germline lookup yields CDR1 SGHDT and CDR2 YYEEEE. This CDR3 is CASSLGWTEKSNNEKLFF. The CDR3 nucleotides are TGTGCCAGCAGCTTGGGATGGACAGAAAAATCCAATAATGAAAAACTGTTTTTT.

Regarding this clonotype: At one boundary the junction diverges from the germline segment, which might be a read error. V is TRBV29-1 and J is TRBJ2-5; maybe TRBD2 (6 bases). Germline-derived CDR1 and CDR2 are SQVTM and ANQGSEA. The CDR3 is 13 amino acids. The CDR3 DNA is TGCAGCATATCAGCGGAGGGCCAAGAGATCCAGTACTTC. Its translation: CSISAEGQEIQYF.

On this clonotype: No conserved phenylalanine or tryptophan is present at the end of the CDR3, so a read error is the likely explanation. This chain connects TRBV7-8 to TRBJ2-7, with 7 bases identical to TRBD2. J gave up 4 bases and V 5 bases, and 5 bases lay outside the gene matches. The germline gives CDR1 SGHVS, CDR2 FQNEAQ. The CDR3 extends over 13 amino acids. This CDR3 is CASSLTSAYEQYL. CDR3 coding DNA: TGTGCCAGCAGCCTTACTAGCGCTTACGAGCAGTACCTC.

A word on this clonotype: One end of the junction does not line up with germline, which may come from a read error. This chain connects TRBV29-1 to TRBJ2-5; D might be TRBD2 (5 bases). This CDR3 comprises 15 residues. Germline assignment: CDR1 SQVTM and CDR2 ANQGSEA. CDR3 sequence reads: CRVESAAGRSEIQYF. The CDR3, as DNA: TGCAGGGTAGAATCTGCGGCGGGTAGATCGGAGATCCAGTACTTC.

Points on this clonotype: One end of the junction varies from germline; a read error may be responsible. This chain joins TRBV12-3 or TRBV12-4 and TRBJ2-2; tentatively, D is TRBD2 (6 bases). The CDR3 runs to 11 residues. The CDR3 bases are TGTGCCAGCAGTTCCTGGAGGGAGCTGCTTTTT. Translation gives CASSSWRELLF.

Concerning this clonotype: At one of its ends the junction is not consistent with the germline gene, which may arise from a read error. V gene TRBV6-1 combines with J gene TRBJ1-1; D might be TRBD1 (6 bases). Germline CDR1 is MNHNS and CDR2 is SASEGT. This CDR3 comprises 13 residues. CDR3 DNA sequence: TGTGCCAGCAATGCTACAGGGTACACTAAAGCTTTCTTT. Amino acid sequence: CASNATGYTKAFF.

Points on this clonotype: This likely comes from a read error, as the CDR3 has no conserved phenylalanine or tryptophan at its end. V is TRBV6-1 and J is TRBJ2-2; D is unclear. CDR1 is MNHNS, CDR2 SASEGT, per germline. Deletions cut 5 bases from V and 0 bases from J, with 4 bases between. This CDR3 is 13 amino acids long. Here the CDR3 reads CASSTPNTGELFS. The CDR3 DNA is TGTGCCAGCAGTACTCCGAACACCGGGGAGCTGTTTTCT.

At least ten counts were recorded for this clonotype. V is TRBV28 and J is TRBJ1-2, with 7 bases aligning to TRBD1. This CDR3 spans 15 amino acids. J lost 6 bases, V lost 4 bases, and 11 bases had no gene match. The germline V gene encodes CDR1 MDHEN and CDR2 SYDVKM. DNA of the CDR3: TGTGCCAGCAGTTACTTCGGGACAGAGCTAAATGGCTACACCTTC. It translates to CASSYFGTELNGYTF.

This clonotype was seen a single time. One end of the junction does not line up with germline, which may come from a read error. The J gene is TRBJ1-1, the V gene TRBV7-9; D is uncertain. The CDR3 has 12 residues. Germline V CDR1 and CDR2: SEHNR, FQNEAQ (reference sequence). CDR3 DNA: TGTCCCAGCAGCTTGAGCGTGACTGAAGCTTTCTTT. Its protein is CPSSLSVTEAFF.

Comment on this clonotype: It may be a read error: a sequence one base away is much more abundant. The rearrangement joins TRBV28 to TRBJ2-3; weak D call: TRBD2 (5 bases). The CDR3 runs 14 residues. Germline V gene data show CDR1 as MDHEN and CDR2 as SYDVKM. The CDR3 bases are TGTGCCAGCTGTTTCGAGGGAGGCACAGATACGCAGTATTTT. Amino acids: CASCFEGGTDTQYF.

V and J are TRBV29-1 and TRBJ2-7, with D unclear. CDR1 is SQVTM and CDR2 is ANQGSEA in the germline V gene. Between the trimmed V and J ends, which lost 0 bases and 6 bases, there was a span of 9 bases. The CDR3 runs to 12 residues. The CDR3 bases are TGCAGCGTTGAAGACAAAGGCCGCGAGCAGTACTTC. Its protein is CSVEDKGREQYF.

A note on this clonotype: At one end, the junction sequence differs from germline, possibly due to a read error. This rearrangement joins TRBV11-1 to TRBJ1-6, with D perhaps TRBD1 (5 bases). This CDR3 is built from 13 residues. CDR1 is SGHAT, CDR2 FQDESV, per germline (reference sequence). CDR3 in amino acids: CASCRTLVSPIQF. The DNA for the CDR3 is TGTGCCAGCTGCCGGACACTGGTTTCACCCATCCAGTTT.

The V call is TRBV4-1, the J call TRBJ2-7, with D hard to call. The CDR3 spans 16 residues. Germline lookup yields CDR1 MGHRA and CDR2 YSYEKL. V was cut by 4 bases and J by 4 bases, with 20 bases left in between. CDR3 loop: CASSLQISQIPYEQYF. The CDR3 nucleotides read TGCGCCAGCAGCCTACAGATTTCACAAATCCCTTACGAGCAGTACTTC.

The chain couples TRBV14 to TRBJ2-2; 7 bases are a match to TRBD2. V lost 0 bases, J lost 17 bases, and 24 bases stayed unmatched. Germline V CDR1 and CDR2: SGHDN, FVKESK. The CDR3 runs to 18 residues. The CDR3 DNA reads as TGTGCCAGCAGCCAAGAAGTAGGACTAGTGGGAAACACCGGGGAACTATTTTTT. It is translated as CASSQEVGLVGNTGELFF.

Points on this clonotype: An end of the junction differs from the germline gene, which may be a read error. The chain employs TRBV28 and TRBJ1-2; no definite D call. The CDR3 spans 16 residues. The germline CDR1 and CDR2 sequences are MDHEN and SYDVKM. The CDR3 DNA reads as TGTGCCAGCAGTATCCCTGCAGGCTCTCTTAACTATGGATACACATTC. Amino acids: CASSIPAGSLNYGYTF.